Here is one T cell receptor (beta chain) with its context. At one end the junction does not follow the germline gene, possibly because of a read error. For blood RNA, unsorted whole blood served as the source, and germline DNA was extracted too. The CDR3 is made up of 17 amino acids. Germline V gives CDR1 MNHEY, CDR2 SVGEGT. The data were taken from a study of tumor-infiltrating lymphocytes in primary liver carcinoma. The input was approximately 500 ng total RNA; TCR beta cDNA was made from it with a constant-region primer. Sequencing libraries for TCR beta derived from three nested multiplex PCR rounds that used slightly modified ARM-PCR. The first two PCR rounds used TRBV1-TRBV30 forward primers with a C-beta reverse primer, 9 to 10 cycles each. TCRdb analysed the multiplex PCR reads with MiXCR anew, one entry per CDR3 protein. The sample yields 310,000 or so distinct CDR3 sequences, more than 55% seen once.

The sequenced sample consisted of peripheral blood. V is TRBV6-2 or TRBV6-3 and J is TRBJ2-4; D perhaps matches TRBD1 (5 bases). This TCR was sampled from a woman in her twenties or thirties with primary liver carcinoma and hepatitis B virus infection. CDR3 coding DNA: TGTGTCAGCAGTTACTCGAGAAGTAAGGGGCGAATGAACATTCGGTACTTC. It encodes CVSSYSRSKGRMNIRYF.